This T cell receptor beta chain appears in the sequencing data of a study of blood T cell repertoires in COVID-19. Study at large: PBMCs, B-cell-depleted T cells, or T cells provided the cDNA or gDNA that made up the material.

This clone was seen a single time. The method was immunoSEQ multiplex PCR; TCRdb's version includes in-frame clones alone and lacks a portion of them. The sample comprises some 140,000 clones, about three quarters of which are singletons, and about an eighth rests with the top ten. The V end was cut by 7 bases, the J end by 7 bases, with 16 bases between. In germline, CDR1 is MNHNY, CDR2 SVGAGI (reference sequence). The CDR3 consists of 13 residues. What was sequenced was peripheral blood. The receptor was derived from an elderly man with acute or convalescent COVID-19. This chain connects TRBV6-6 to TRBJ2-5; D may be TRBD2 (6 bases). CDR3 nucleotides: TGTGCCAGCATCATGACTAGGCAGGGGACCCAGTACTTC. Translated, it gives CASIMTRQGTQYF.